This T cell receptor beta chain comes out of a study of cytomegalovirus exposure and HLA in healthy donors. Study-level points and caveats: Most sequenced TCRs were rare (though some public TCRs occurred in many donors). Some TCR beta chains (about 170 of them) were listed as cytomegalovirus-associated. Subsequent analysis revealed that first-cohort TCR clusters tended to co-occur in the 110 or so validation repertoires.

A roughly 120-subject validation cohort, separate from the roughly 680-subject first cohort, supplied the donors. Trimming removed 6 bases from V and 0 bases from J, with 12 bases in between. This CDR3 is built from 13 residues. Germline CDR1 SQVTM, CDR2 ANQGSEA. The data were produced by immunoSEQ multiplex PCR, yet TCRdb's version contains in-frame clones alone and is incomplete. The repertoire holds roughly 52,000 clones, with roughly 93% as singletons. For this clone: What it binds is unknown.

The V gene is TRBV29-1, the J gene TRBJ2-7; possibly TRBD1 for D (6 bases). The clonotype was recovered from a woman aged 18 to 35 in good health and CMV-seropositive. Sequenced: PBMCs. In DNA form, the CDR3 reads TGCAGCGTGAGACAGGCGAGCTCCTACGAGCAGTACTTC. It translates to CSVRQASSYEQYF.